The clone carrying this TCR beta chain was detected only once. As yet, its antigen is unknown. The data are from a study of cytomegalovirus exposure and HLA in healthy donors. In the PCR, 60 Vbeta and 13 Jbeta primers were used. Only in-frame clones appear in the TCRdb table, and some are missing; sequencing was by immunoSEQ multiplex PCR. The sample consists of approximately 93,000 clones, approximately 72% of them appearing once. V lost 1 base and J 4 bases, leaving 17 bases between the germline ends. CDR1 is SGHTA, CDR2 FQGTGA, per germline. The CDR3 consists of 17 residues. Whole-study results and caveats: At a 0.05 false discovery rate, a later analysis found approximately 17,000 TCR beta sequences to be associated with HLA alleles. The likely explanation for a cluster of highly shared sequence variants was sequencing artifact. In an earlier analysis, productive rearrangement rates for most beta V segments clustered near 87% or 30%.

The source material was PBMCs. V is TRBV7-3 and J is TRBJ2-1; no definite D call. The TCR sequence derives from a woman aged 40 to 50 in good health and CMV-seronegative. The DNA for the CDR3 is TGTGCCAGCAGCTTAAACTCTCGCGCGAGTTATTACAATGAGCAGTTCTTC. This encodes CASSLNSRASYYNEQFF.